A selection of T cell receptor beta chains follows, all from one sample in a study of T cells after somatic rescue of genetic block. Using immunoSEQ multiplex PCR, the repertoire was profiled, and TCRdb retains in-frame clones only, with some absent. The sample contains about 67,000 clones, about 90% of which appear only once. Source material: peripheral blood mononuclear cells (PBMCs). These receptors all stem from a man in his forties. The CDR3 runs from the conserved cysteine through the conserved F or W. D genes are given only for firm matches. Only part of the rows carry a size: once, few, many, or a class if the clone is expanded.

D,V,J,size,DNA,CDR3
-,TRBV12-2,TRBJ2-1,-,TGTGCAAGTCGCTCCAGAGGGAGAGGGGGGAATGAGCAGTTCTTC,CASRSRGRGGNEQFF
TRBD2,TRBV14,TRBJ2-1,few,TGTGCCAGCAGCCTCAGGTCGGGCCTTGGACTAGCGGGGGGGAGTCCCTATTACAATGAGCAGTTCTTC,CASSLRSGLGLAGGSPYYNEQFF
-,TRBV21-1,TRBJ1-4,-,TGTGCCAGCAGCAAAGTTAGCAGCCCCACCTTGGCAACTAATGAAAAACTGTTTTTT,CASSKVSSPTLATNEKLFF
-,TRBV6-5,TRBJ1-5,-,TGTGCCAGCGGGCAGCGATATAGCAATCAGCCCCAGCATTTT,CASGQRYSNQPQHF
-,TRBV15,TRBJ1-2,-,TGTGCCACCAGCAGAGATCGGAGGGGCAGGGGCGAGGGATATGGCTACACCTTC,CATSRDRRGRGEGYGYTF
-,TRBV7-2,TRBJ2-2,-,TGTGCCAGCAGGGGCCGGGGCACCGGGGAGCTGTTTTTT,CASRGRGTGELFF
-,TRBV7-2,TRBJ2-3,-,TGTGCCAGCAGCCCAGGGGGGACCGGCGGAAATACGCAGTATTTT,CASSPGGTGGNTQYF
-,TRBV29-1,TRBJ2-5,-,TGCAGCACCGAATTAACAAAAGAGACCCAGTACTTC,CSTELTKETQYF
-,TRBV18,TRBJ2-7,-,TGTGCCAGCTCACCGGGTGTTACCTACGAGCAGTACTTC,CASSPGVTYEQYF
TRBD2,TRBV9,TRBJ2-7,-,TGTGCCAGCAGCGTAATGGCTAGCGGACCGTACGAGCAGTACTTC,CASSVMASGPYEQYF
-,TRBV7-9,TRBJ2-5,once,TGTGCCAGCAGCTTAGGGAAGGCAGTGAACCAAGAGACCCAGTACTTC,CASSLGKAVNQETQYF
TRBD1,TRBV7-2,TRBJ2-1,-,TGTGCCAGCAGCCCCGGGACAGGGAATGAGCAGTTCTTC,CASSPGTGNEQFF
-,TRBV4-2,TRBJ1-4,-,TGTGCCAGCAGCCAACGCGGGGGTACTAATGAAAAACTGTTTTTT,CASSQRGGTNEKLFF
TRBD2,TRBV6-5,TRBJ2-7,-,TGTGCCAGCAGTTACGACGGGACTAGCGGAACCTACGAGCAGTACTTC,CASSYDGTSGTYEQYF
-,TRBV5-1,TRBJ1-1,-,TGCGCCAGCAGCTTGGGACAAATGAACACTGAAGCTTTCTTT,CASSLGQMNTEAFF
-,TRBV6-1,TRBJ2-1,-,TGTGCCAGCACCCTCCCTTTATACAATGAGCAGTTCTTC,CASTLPLYNEQFF
-,TRBV27,TRBJ1-1,-,TGTGCCAGCAGTTTAAACAGATACACTGAAGCTTTCTTT,CASSLNRYTEAFF
TRBD1,TRBV10-3,TRBJ1-2,-,TGTGCCATCAGTGACCCGTCGCCTCGGACAGGGACGGACTATGGCTACACCTTC,CAISDPSPRTGTDYGYTF
-,TRBV15,TRBJ2-1,-,TGTGCCACCAGCAGAGATTCCGCGAATGAGCAGTTCTTC,CATSRDSANEQFF
-,TRBV5-1,TRBJ2-2,-,TGCGCCAGCAGCTTCCAGGGAAACACCGGGGAGCTGTTTTTT,CASSFQGNTGELFF
-,TRBV6-6,TRBJ1-6,-,TGTGCCAGCAGTTACTCGGGGGAACTCCACTTT,CASSYSGELHF
-,TRBV4-1,TRBJ2-3,-,TGCGCCAGCAGCCAGCAAGTACAGGGCGATACGCAGTATTTT,CASSQQVQGDTQYF
-,TRBV7-9,TRBJ2-7,-,TGTGCCAGCAGCTTTGACAGCTACGAGCAGTACTTC,CASSFDSYEQYF
-,TRBV2,TRBJ2-7,-,TGTGCCAGCAGTTCAGGGGGGTACGAGCAGTACTTC,CASSSGGYEQYF
TRBD1,TRBV19,TRBJ1-5,-,TGTGCCAGTAGTATTGACAGGGGGTTCAATCAGCCCCAGCATTTT,CASSIDRGFNQPQHF
TRBD1,TRBV28,TRBJ1-6,-,TGTGCCAGCAGTCCGGGACAGGTTCTTTCACCCCTCCACTTT,CASSPGQVLSPLHF
-,TRBV27,TRBJ2-4,-,TGTGCCAGCAGTTTATTGGTAGGGAACATTCAGTACTTC,CASSLLVGNIQYF
TRBD2,TRBV9,TRBJ2-1,-,TGTGCCAGCAGCACTGGTGGCGGGGGAGTATACAATGAGCAGTTCTTC,CASSTGGGGVYNEQFF
-,TRBV4-2,TRBJ1-3,-,TGTGCCAGCAGCCAAGAAGCAGGGGCAGCGGGAAACACCATATATTTT,CASSQEAGAAGNTIYF
-,TRBV2,TRBJ2-5,-,TGTGCCAGCAGTGAAGAGGGGGCGGGAGAGCAGTACTTC,CASSEEGAGEQYF
TRBD1,TRBV5-1,TRBJ2-5,-,TGCGCCAGCAAGGTGGGACAGGGGCGCCAAGAGACCCAGTACTTC,CASKVGQGRQETQYF
-,TRBV6-5,TRBJ1-5,-,TGTGCCAGCAGTTACGGGGTCCGTCAGCCCCAGCATTTT,CASSYGVRQPQHF
TRBD1,TRBV11-2,TRBJ2-7,-,TGTGCCAGCAGCTTAAGGACACAGGGGCCCTACGAGCAGTACTTC,CASSLRTQGPYEQYF
-,TRBV7-9,TRBJ2-2,-,TGTGCCAGCAGCTTAATCTCGGTGGCCGGGGAGCTGTTTTTT,CASSLISVAGELFF
-,TRBV28,TRBJ2-7,-,TGTGCCAGCAGCTGGGGGAGCGGGCCTGTGGACTCCTACGAGCAGTACTTC,CASSWGSGPVDSYEQYF
-,TRBV5-1,TRBJ2-1,-,TGCGCCAGCAGCACACCGGGGGTTCGAGTCGAGCAGTTCTTC,CASSTPGVRVEQFF
TRBD2,TRBV7-9,TRBJ2-7,-,TGTGCCAGCAGCTTATTCACTAGCGGCGAGCAGTACTTC,CASSLFTSGEQYF
TRBD1,TRBV4-1,TRBJ2-5,-,TGCGCCAGCAGCCAAATACAGGGGCGCCAAGAGACCCAGTACTTC,CASSQIQGRQETQYF
-,TRBV2,TRBJ2-7,-,TGTGCCAGCAGTGAATTTGTCACCTCCTACGAGCAGTACTTC,CASSEFVTSYEQYF
-,TRBV10-1,TRBJ1-1,-,TGCGCCAGCAGTGAGAAAACTAAGGGAAGGACTGAAGCTTTCTTT,CASSEKTKGRTEAFF
-,TRBV5-1,TRBJ1-1,-,TGCGCCAGCAGCGAGGGGGTAAGGACTGAAGCTTTCTTT,CASSEGVRTEAFF
TRBD2,TRBV4-2,TRBJ2-3,-,TGTGCCAGCAGCCGATTCCCACTAGCGGGGGGATACACAGATACGCAGTATTTT,CASSRFPLAGGYTDTQYF
-,TRBV13,TRBJ2-7,few,TGTGCCAGCAGCGACGGACAGCATTACGAGCAGTACTTC,CASSDGQHYEQYF
-,TRBV4-3,TRBJ2-7,-,TGCGCCAGCAGCCAAGATAGCCACCAGGGGCTAGCCTACGAGCAGTACTTC,CASSQDSHQGLAYEQYF
TRBD2,TRBV7-2,TRBJ2-5,-,TGTGCCAGCAGCTTAGCGACACCGGGGGGGGCTATGGGAGAGACCCAGTACTTC,CASSLATPGGAMGETQYF
TRBD2,TRBV6-4,TRBJ2-1,-,TGTGCCAGCAGAGATGGAGCGGGAGGCAACAATGAGCAGTTCTTC,CASRDGAGGNNEQFF
-,TRBV4-1,TRBJ2-5,-,TGCGCCAGCAGCCAAGTTCAAGGCCTGGGGGAGACCCAGTACTTC,CASSQVQGLGETQYF
TRBD2,TRBV2,TRBJ2-3,once,TGTGCCAGCAGTGATTGGCGGGAGAGCAGCACAGATACGCAGTATTTT,CASSDWRESSTDTQYF
TRBD1,TRBV6-1,TRBJ1-2,-,TGTGCCAGCAGTGAACAGGGGGTCTATGGCTACACCTTC,CASSEQGVYGYTF
TRBD2,TRBV4-1,TRBJ2-7,-,TGCGCCAGCAGGAAAACCGCGGTTAGCGGGGTCACCTACGAGCAGTACTTC,CASRKTAVSGVTYEQYF